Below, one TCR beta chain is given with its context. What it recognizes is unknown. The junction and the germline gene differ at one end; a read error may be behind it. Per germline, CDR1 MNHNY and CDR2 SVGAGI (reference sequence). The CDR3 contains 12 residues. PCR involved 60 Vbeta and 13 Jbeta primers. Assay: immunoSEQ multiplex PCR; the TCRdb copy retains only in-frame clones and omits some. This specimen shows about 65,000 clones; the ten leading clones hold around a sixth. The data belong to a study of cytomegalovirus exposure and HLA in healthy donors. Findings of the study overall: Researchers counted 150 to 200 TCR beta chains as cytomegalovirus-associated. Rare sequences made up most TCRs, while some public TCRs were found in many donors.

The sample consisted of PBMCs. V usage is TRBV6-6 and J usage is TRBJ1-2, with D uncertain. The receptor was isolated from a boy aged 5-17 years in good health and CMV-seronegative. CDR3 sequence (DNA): TGTGCCGGCAGTTACTTGGAGAATGGCTACACCTTC. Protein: CAGSYLENGYTF.